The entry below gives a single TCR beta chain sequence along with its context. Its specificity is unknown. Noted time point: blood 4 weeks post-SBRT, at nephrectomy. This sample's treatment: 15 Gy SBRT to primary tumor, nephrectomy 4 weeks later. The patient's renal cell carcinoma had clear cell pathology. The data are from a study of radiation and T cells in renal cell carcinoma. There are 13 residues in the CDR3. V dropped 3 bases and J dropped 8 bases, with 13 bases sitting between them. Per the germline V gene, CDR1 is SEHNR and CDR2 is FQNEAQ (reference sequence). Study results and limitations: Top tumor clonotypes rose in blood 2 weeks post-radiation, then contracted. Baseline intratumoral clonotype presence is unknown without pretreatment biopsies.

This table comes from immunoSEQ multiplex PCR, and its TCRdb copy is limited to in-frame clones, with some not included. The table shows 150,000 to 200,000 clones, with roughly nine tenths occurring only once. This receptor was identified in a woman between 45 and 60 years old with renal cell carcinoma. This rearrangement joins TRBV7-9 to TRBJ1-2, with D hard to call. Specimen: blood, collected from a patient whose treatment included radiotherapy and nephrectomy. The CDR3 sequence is CASSFTGSMGYTF. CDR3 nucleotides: TGTGCCAGCAGCTTCACCGGGTCTATGGGCTACACCTTC.